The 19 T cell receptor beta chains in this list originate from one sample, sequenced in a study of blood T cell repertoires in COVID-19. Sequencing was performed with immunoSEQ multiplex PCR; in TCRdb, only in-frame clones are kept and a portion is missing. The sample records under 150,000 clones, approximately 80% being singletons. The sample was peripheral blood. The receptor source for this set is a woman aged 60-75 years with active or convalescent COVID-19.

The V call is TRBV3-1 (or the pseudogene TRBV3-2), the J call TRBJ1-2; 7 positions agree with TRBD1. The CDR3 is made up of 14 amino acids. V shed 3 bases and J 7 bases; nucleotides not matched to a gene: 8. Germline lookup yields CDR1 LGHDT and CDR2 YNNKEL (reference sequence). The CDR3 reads CASSHLTGTFGYTF. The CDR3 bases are TGTGCCAGCAGCCACCTGACAGGGACTTTTGGCTACACCTTC.

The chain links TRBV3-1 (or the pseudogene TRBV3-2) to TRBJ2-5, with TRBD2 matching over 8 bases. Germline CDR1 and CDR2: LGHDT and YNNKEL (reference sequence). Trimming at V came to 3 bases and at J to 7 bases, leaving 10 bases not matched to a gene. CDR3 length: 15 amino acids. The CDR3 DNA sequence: TGTGCCAGCAGCCAGAAGGCGGGGGGCAGGGGGACCCAGTACTTC. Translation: CASSQKAGGRGTQYF.

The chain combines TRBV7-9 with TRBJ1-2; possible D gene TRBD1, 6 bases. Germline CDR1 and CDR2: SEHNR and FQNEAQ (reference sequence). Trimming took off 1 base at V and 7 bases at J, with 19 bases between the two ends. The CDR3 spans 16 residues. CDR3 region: CASSLGPQGGAIGYTF. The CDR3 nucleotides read TGTGCCAGCAGCTTAGGGCCACAGGGTGGGGCGATTGGCTACACCTTC.

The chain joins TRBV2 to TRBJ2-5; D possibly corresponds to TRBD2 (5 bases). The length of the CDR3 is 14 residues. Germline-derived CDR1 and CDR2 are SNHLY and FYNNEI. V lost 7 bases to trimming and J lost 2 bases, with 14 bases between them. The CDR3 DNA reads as TGTGCCAGCAATGCGTTAGCGACACAAGAGACCCAGTACTTC. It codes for CASNALATQETQYF.

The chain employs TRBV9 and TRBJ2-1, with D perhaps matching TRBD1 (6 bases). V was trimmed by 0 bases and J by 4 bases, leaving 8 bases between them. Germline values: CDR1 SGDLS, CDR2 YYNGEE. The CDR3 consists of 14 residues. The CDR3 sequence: CASSVGTDYNEQFF. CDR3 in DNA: TGTGCCAGCAGCGTAGGGACAGATTACAATGAGCAGTTCTTC.

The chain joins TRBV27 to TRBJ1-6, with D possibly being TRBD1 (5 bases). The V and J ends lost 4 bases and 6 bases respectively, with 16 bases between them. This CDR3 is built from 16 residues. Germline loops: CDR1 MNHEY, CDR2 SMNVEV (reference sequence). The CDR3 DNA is TGTGCCAGCAGTTGGGGCGGCAATCGACCTAATTCACCCCTCCACTTT. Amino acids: CASSWGGNRPNSPLHF.

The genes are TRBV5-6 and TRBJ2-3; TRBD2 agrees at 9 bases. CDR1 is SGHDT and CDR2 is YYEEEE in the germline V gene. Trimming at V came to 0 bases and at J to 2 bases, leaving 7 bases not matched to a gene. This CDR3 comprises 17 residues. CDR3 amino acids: CASSLAPGLAFTDTQYF. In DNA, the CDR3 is TGTGCCAGCAGCTTGGCCCCGGGACTAGCTTTCACAGATACGCAGTATTTT.

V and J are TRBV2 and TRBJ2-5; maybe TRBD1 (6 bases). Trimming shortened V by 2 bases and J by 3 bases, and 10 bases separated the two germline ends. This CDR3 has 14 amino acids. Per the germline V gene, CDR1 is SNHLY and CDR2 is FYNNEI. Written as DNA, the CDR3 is TGTGCCAGCAGTGAAAAGAACAGGGAAGAGACCCAGTACTTC. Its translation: CASSEKNREETQYF.

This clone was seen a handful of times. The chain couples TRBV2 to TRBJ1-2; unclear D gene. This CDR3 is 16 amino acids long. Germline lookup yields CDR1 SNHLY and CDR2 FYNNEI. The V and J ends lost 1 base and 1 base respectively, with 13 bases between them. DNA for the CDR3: TGTGCCAGCAGTGAAGGCAGTAGCGCTTTTAACTATGGCTACACCTTC. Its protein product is CASSEGSSAFNYGYTF. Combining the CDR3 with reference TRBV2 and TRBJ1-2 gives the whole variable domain EPEVTQTPSHQVTQMGQEVILRCVPISNHLYFYWYRQILGQKVEFLVSFYNNEISEKSEIFDDQFSVERPDGSNFTLKIRSTKLEDSAMYFCASSEGSSAFNYGYTFGSGTRLTVV.

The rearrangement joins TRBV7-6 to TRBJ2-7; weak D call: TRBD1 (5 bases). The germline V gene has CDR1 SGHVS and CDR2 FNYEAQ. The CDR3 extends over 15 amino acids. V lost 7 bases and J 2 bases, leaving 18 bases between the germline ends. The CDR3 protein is CASKEEGAVPYEQYV. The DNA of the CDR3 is TGTGCCAGCAAGGAAGAAGGGGCGGTTCCCTACGAGCAGTACGTC.

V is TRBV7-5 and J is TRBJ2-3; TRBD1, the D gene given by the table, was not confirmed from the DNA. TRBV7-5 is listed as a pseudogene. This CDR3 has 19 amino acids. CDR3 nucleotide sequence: TGTGTCAGAAGCGCCCTGGGCCGGGACAGGGGAGTGAGCGCAGATACGCAGTATTTT. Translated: CVRSALGRDRGVSADTQYF.

CDR3 sequence reads: CASSQNTGYGYTF. CDR3 nucleotide sequence: TGTGCCAGTAGCCAAAACACAGGGTACGGCTACACCTTC. The chain is built from TRBV19 and TRBJ1-2; possibly TRBD1 for D (6 bases). Germline CDR1 reads LNHDA; CDR2 reads SQIVND (reference sequence). V lost 6 bases to trimming and J lost 8 bases, with 16 bases between them. The CDR3 has 13 amino acids.

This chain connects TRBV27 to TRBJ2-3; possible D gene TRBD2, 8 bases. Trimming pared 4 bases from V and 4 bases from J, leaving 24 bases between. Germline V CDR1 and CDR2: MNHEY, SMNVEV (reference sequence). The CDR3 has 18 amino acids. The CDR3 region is CASSSQGEREIFPDTQYF. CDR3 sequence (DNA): TGTGCCAGCAGTTCCCAGGGGGAGCGGGAGATTTTTCCAGATACGCAGTATTTT.

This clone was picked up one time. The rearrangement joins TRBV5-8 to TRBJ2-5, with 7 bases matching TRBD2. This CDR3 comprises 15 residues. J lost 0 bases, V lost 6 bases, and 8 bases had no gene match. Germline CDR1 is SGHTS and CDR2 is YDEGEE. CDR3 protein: CASIYRGLYQETQYF. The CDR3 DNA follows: TGTGCCAGCATCTACCGGGGACTATACCAAGAGACCCAGTACTTC.

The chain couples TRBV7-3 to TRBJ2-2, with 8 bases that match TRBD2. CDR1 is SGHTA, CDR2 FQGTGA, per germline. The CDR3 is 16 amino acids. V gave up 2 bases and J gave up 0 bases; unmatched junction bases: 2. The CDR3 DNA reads TGTGCCAGCAGCTTAGCGGGAGGCACGAACACCGGGGAGCTGTTTTTT. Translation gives CASSLAGGTNTGELFF.

In DNA form, the CDR3 reads TGTGCCAGCAGAGCGGGGCAGTATAGCAATCAGCCCCAGCATTTT. This sequence encodes CASRAGQYSNQPQHF. The chain couples TRBV6-6 to TRBJ1-5, with D tentatively TRBD1 (5 bases). V was shortened by 6 bases and J by 0 bases, with 12 bases between the two germline ends. Germline assignment: CDR1 MNHNY and CDR2 SVGAGI (reference sequence). The CDR3 has 15 residues.

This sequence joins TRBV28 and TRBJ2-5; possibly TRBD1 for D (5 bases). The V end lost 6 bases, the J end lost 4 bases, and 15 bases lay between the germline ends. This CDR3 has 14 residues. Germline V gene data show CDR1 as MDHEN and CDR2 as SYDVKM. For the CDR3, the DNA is TGTGCCAGCAGCGCCCAGATGGGGCGAGAGACCCAGTACTTC. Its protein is CASSAQMGRETQYF. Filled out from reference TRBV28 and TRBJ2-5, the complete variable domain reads DVKVTQSSRYLVKRTGEKVFLECVQDMDHENMFWYRQDPGLGLRLIYFSYDVKMKEKGDIPEGYSVSREKKERFSLILESASTNQTSMYLCASSAQMGRETQYFGPGTRLLVL.

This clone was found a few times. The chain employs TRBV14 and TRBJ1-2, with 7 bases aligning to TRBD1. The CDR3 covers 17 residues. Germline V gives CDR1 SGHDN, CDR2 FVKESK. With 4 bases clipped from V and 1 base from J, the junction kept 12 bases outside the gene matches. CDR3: CASSLDRVSVHNYGYTF. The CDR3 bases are TGTGCCAGCAGCCTCGACAGGGTTTCAGTCCATAACTATGGCTACACCTTC.

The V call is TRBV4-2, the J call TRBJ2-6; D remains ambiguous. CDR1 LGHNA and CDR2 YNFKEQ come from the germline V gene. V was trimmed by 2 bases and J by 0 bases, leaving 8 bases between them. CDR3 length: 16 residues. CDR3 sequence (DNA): TGTGCCAGCAGCCAACCCCAGTTCTCTGGGGCCAACGTCCTGACTTTC. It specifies CASSQPQFSGANVLTF.